Below are 4 T cell receptor beta chains sequenced from a single sample in a study of control samples from healthy donors and cancer patients (dated by TCRdb to 2020 to 2022). Libraries were constructed by the immunoSEQ multiplex PCR assay. Imported from immuneACCESS, the table was reduced by TCRdb to in-frame sequences with V and J called. These copies leave out some clones; in studies compared against another copy, an unresolved V gene accounts for under half, and the cause of the remainder is not known. For this sample there are 40,000 or so clones; approximately 90% appear just once. The leading ten clones occupy roughly 20% of the sample. The sample consisted of PBMCs. The receptors originated from a middle-aged woman with head and neck cancer.

The rearrangement joins TRBV27 to TRBJ1-2; D may be TRBD1 (5 bases). CDR1 and CDR2 from the germline V gene are MNHEY and SMNVEV (reference sequence). There are 15 residues in the CDR3. Trimming pared 3 bases from V and 0 bases from J, leaving 11 bases between. CDR3 sequence reads: CASSFTGLPNYGYTF. CDR3 bases: TGTGCCAGCAGTTTTACAGGACTACCTAACTATGGCTACACCTTC.

This chain connects TRBV7-9 to TRBJ2-1; the match to TRBD1 covers 8 bases. The CDR3 has 15 residues. In germline, CDR1 is SEHNR, CDR2 FQNEAQ (reference sequence). The ends lost 1 base at V and 5 bases at J; junction bases unmatched: 4. The CDR3 protein is CASSLGQGYHNEQFF. The CDR3 DNA reads TGTGCCAGCAGCTTAGGACAGGGGTACCACAATGAGCAGTTCTTC.

V gene TRBV5-4 combines with J gene TRBJ2-7; D remains ambiguous. Deletions cut 4 bases from V and 4 bases from J, with 9 bases between. The CDR3 loop spans 12 amino acids. Germline V gene data show CDR1 as SGHNT and CDR2 as YYREEE (reference sequence). CDR3 in amino acids: CASSDGRYEQYF. For the CDR3, the DNA is TGTGCCAGCAGCGATGGACGGTACGAGCAGTACTTC.

The V and J genes are TRBV18 and TRBJ1-4; D might be TRBD1 (5 bases). The germline V and J ends were trimmed by 2 bases and 3 bases, with 13 bases remaining between them. Germline V gene sequence: CDR1 KGHSH, CDR2 LQKENI. This CDR3 spans 16 amino acids. This CDR3 reads CASSPTVGTSNEKLFF. The CDR3 nucleotides read TGTGCCAGCTCACCAACGGTGGGGACTTCTAATGAAAAACTGTTTTTT.